The rows below give T cell receptor beta chains drawn from one sample of a study of blood T cells in healthy people across ages. TCRdb reanalysed the 5' RACE reads using MiXCR and keeps one entry per CDR3 protein. This sample has some 1.7 million distinct CDR3 sequences, with 28% found just once. Sequenced input: blood. The source is a woman in her 30s in good health. Both conserved end residues are part of each CDR3. A D gene is named only where the DNA matches it firmly. The size field is filled for only some rows; it gives once, few, many or a size class.

D: -; J: TRBJ1-6; size: -; V: TRBV28; CDR3: CASRRTRNSPLHF; DNA: TGTGCCAGCAGAAGGACCCGGAATTCACCCCTCCACTTT
D: -; J: TRBJ2-6; size: once; V: TRBV6-1; CDR3: CASGEGHSGANVLTF; DNA: TGTGCCAGCGGTGAAGGACACTCTGGGGCCAACGTCCTGACTTTC
D: TRBD1; J: TRBJ2-1; size: many; V: TRBV6-6; CDR3: CASSRDRDGRNEQFF; DNA: TGTGCCAGCAGCCGGGACAGGGACGGTCGCAATGAGCAGTTCTTC
D: TRBD1; J: TRBJ1-2; size: few; V: TRBV5-1; CDR3: CASSLGQGTSYGYTF; DNA: TGCGCCAGCAGCTTAGGACAGGGTACGAGCTATGGCTACACCTTC
D: TRBD1; J: TRBJ1-2; size: -; V: TRBV7-2; CDR3: CASSSPLGGQGTYGYTF; DNA: TGTGCCAGCAGCTCGCCTCTAGGGGGACAGGGGACCTATGGCTACACCTTC
D: -; J: TRBJ2-4; size: -; V: TRBV21-1; CDR3: CASRYRGPTKNIQYF; DNA: TGTGCCAGCAGGTACAGGGGGCCGACCAAAAACATTCAGTACTTC
D: TRBD1; J: TRBJ2-7; size: -; V: TRBV20-1; CDR3: CSASAQGVQYF; DNA: TGCAGTGCTAGCGCACAGGGGGTGCAGTACTTC
D: TRBD2; J: TRBJ2-7; size: few; V: TRBV29-1; CDR3: CSVHSTSGISYNEQYF; DNA: TGCAGCGTCCACAGTACTAGCGGGATATCCTACAATGAGCAGTACTTC
D: -; J: TRBJ2-2; size: -; V: TRBV5-1; CDR3: CASSTPGQANTGELFF; DNA: TGCGCCAGCAGCACACCGGGACAAGCGAACACCGGGGAGCTGTTTTTT
D: -; J: TRBJ2-3; size: -; V: TRBV5-1; CDR3: CASTSSWGSTDMQYF; DNA: TGCGCCAGCACCTCATCTTGGGGTAGCACAGATATGCAGTATTTT
D: -; J: TRBJ2-7; size: -; V: TRBV18; CDR3: CASSPSENYEQYF; DNA: TGTGCCAGCTCACCATCCGAAAACTACGAGCAGTACTTC
D: TRBD2; J: TRBJ2-3; size: many; V: TRBV5-1; CDR3: CASSFGGGTTDTQYF; DNA: TGCGCCAGCAGCTTCGGCGGGGGGACCACAGATACGCAGTATTTT
D: -; J: TRBJ1-1; size: -; V: TRBV18; CDR3: CASSPLGQTEAFF; DNA: TGTGCCAGCTCACCACTCGGACAGACGGAAGCTTTCTTT
D: -; J: TRBJ1-1; size: few; V: TRBV5-1; CDR3: CATLGGTEAFF; DNA: TGCGCCACCCTGGGGGGCACTGAAGCTTTCTTT
D: TRBD2; J: TRBJ2-1; size: few; V: TRBV3-1; CDR3: CASSQDNWASGENEQFF; DNA: TGTGCCAGCAGCCAAGATAATTGGGCTAGCGGAGAGAATGAGCAGTTCTTC
D: TRBD2; J: TRBJ2-5; size: few; V: TRBV20-1; CDR3: CSARPSGTSGQETQYF; DNA: TGCAGTGCTAGACCCTCCGGGACTAGCGGACAAGAGACCCAGTACTTC
D: TRBD2; J: TRBJ2-3; size: -; V: TRBV20-1; CDR3: CSARRGLAGVTDTQYF; DNA: TGCAGTGCTAGACGGGGACTAGCGGGAGTAACAGATACGCAGTATTTT
D: TRBD1; J: TRBJ1-2; size: -; V: TRBV20-1; CDR3: CSAQPGQGFQIYGYTF; DNA: TGCAGTGCTCAACCGGGACAGGGGTTCCAAATCTATGGCTACACCTTC
D: -; J: TRBJ2-7; size: -; V: TRBV5-4; CDR3: CASSLDAGMSYEQYF; DNA: TGTGCCAGCAGCTTGGATGCAGGGATGTCCTACGAGCAGTACTTC
D: TRBD2; J: TRBJ2-1; size: few; V: TRBV4-1; CDR3: CASSQLDRGLAVQFF; DNA: TGCGCCAGCAGCCAACTCGATCGTGGCCTAGCGGTCCAGTTCTTC
D: TRBD1; J: TRBJ2-7; size: -; V: TRBV7-2; CDR3: CASSFTRGPSYEQYF; DNA: TGTGCCAGCAGCTTTACAAGGGGGCCTTCCTACGAGCAGTACTTC
D: -; J: TRBJ1-6; size: -; V: TRBV2; CDR3: CASSLPTSPLHF; DNA: TGTGCCAGCAGCCTCCCGACTTCACCCCTCCACTTT
D: -; J: TRBJ1-5; size: -; V: TRBV29-1; CDR3: CSVAKGASNQPQHF; DNA: TGCAGCGTTGCGAAAGGGGCCAGCAATCAGCCCCAGCATTTT
D: -; J: TRBJ2-7; size: -; V: TRBV25-1; CDR3: CASSDWDEQYF; DNA: TGTGCCAGCAGTGATTGGGACGAGCAGTACTTC
D: -; J: TRBJ2-1; size: -; V: TRBV7-6; CDR3: CASSLDEVTSEQFF; DNA: TGTGCCAGCAGCTTAGATGAGGTTACAAGTGAGCAGTTCTTC
D: TRBD1; J: TRBJ2-1; size: -; V: TRBV20-1; CDR3: CSARVFAGTGSGNEQFF; DNA: TGCAGTGCTAGAGTTTTCGCCGGGACAGGGAGTGGCAATGAGCAGTTCTTC
D: -; J: TRBJ2-7; size: -; V: TRBV20-1; CDR3: CSAGAVGSEQYF; DNA: TGCAGTGCTGGAGCGGTGGGTAGCGAGCAGTACTTC
D: -; J: TRBJ2-2; size: -; V: TRBV5-1; CDR3: CASTRGEYGELFF; DNA: TGCGCCAGCACCAGGGGGGAATACGGGGAGCTGTTTTTT
D: -; J: TRBJ2-1; size: -; V: TRBV28; CDR3: CASTRQGNRAYNEQFF; DNA: TGTGCCAGCACCCGTCAGGGGAATCGCGCCTACAATGAGCAGTTCTTC
D: -; J: TRBJ2-5; size: -; V: TRBV20-1; CDR3: CSARDSTSGQETQYF; DNA: TGCAGTGCTAGAGATTCCACGAGCGGCCAAGAGACCCAGTACTTC
D: -; J: TRBJ2-6; size: few; V: TRBV9; CDR3: CASSPSGISGANVLTF; DNA: TGTGCCAGCAGCCCATCGGGTATCTCTGGGGCCAACGTCCTGACTTTC
D: TRBD1; J: TRBJ1-6; size: -; V: TRBV7-2; CDR3: CASSPTSDRDLHF; DNA: TGTGCCAGCAGCCCAACCTCCGACAGGGACCTCCACTTT
D: -; J: TRBJ1-2; size: many; V: TRBV12-3/TRBV12-4; CDR3: CASSLVRDYGYTF; DNA: TGTGCCAGCAGTCTCGTCAGGGACTATGGCTACACCTTC
D: -; J: TRBJ1-1; size: -; V: TRBV29-1; CDR3: CSAEGDDGAEAFF; DNA: TGCAGCGCCGAAGGGGACGATGGGGCTGAAGCTTTCTTT
D: TRBD2; J: TRBJ2-1; size: few; V: TRBV9; CDR3: CGREGHPPYNEQFF; DNA: TGTGGGCGGGAGGGCCACCCACCCTACAATGAGCAGTTCTTC
D: -; J: TRBJ2-3; size: few; V: TRBV7-6; CDR3: CASSGGAGFRDTQYF; DNA: TGTGCCAGCAGCGGTGGAGCCGGGTTTCGGGATACGCAGTATTTT
D: -; J: TRBJ1-2; size: once; V: TRBV29-1; CDR3: CSVESLLRGGHTF; DNA: TGCAGCGTTGAGTCCCTACTCAGAGGTGGCCACACCTTC
D: TRBD2; J: TRBJ2-5; size: many; V: TRBV12-3/TRBV12-4; CDR3: CASSRGLAGQETQYF; DNA: TGTGCCAGCAGCCGGGGACTAGCGGGCCAAGAGACCCAGTACTTC
D: TRBD1; J: TRBJ2-1; size: few; V: TRBV20-1; CDR3: CSARDPTGKNYNEQFF; DNA: TGCAGTGCTAGAGACCCGACAGGGAAGAACTACAATGAGCAGTTCTTC
D: -; J: TRBJ2-1; size: -; V: TRBV10-3; CDR3: CAIRSGVGGNEQFF; DNA: TGTGCCATCAGATCCGGGGTGGGTGGGAATGAGCAGTTCTTC
D: -; J: TRBJ1-4; size: -; V: TRBV4-1; CDR3: CASSQVFGGEKPFF; DNA: TGCGCCAGCAGCCAAGTCTTCGGGGGTGAAAAACCGTTTTTT
D: TRBD1; J: TRBJ2-3; size: -; V: TRBV27; CDR3: CASRLGQGTDTQYF; DNA: TGTGCCAGCAGACTCGGACAGGGCACAGATACGCAGTATTTT
D: -; J: TRBJ2-7; size: many; V: TRBV3-1; CDR3: CASSRVRAEQYF; DNA: TGTGCCAGCAGCCGCGTCAGGGCCGAGCAGTACTTC